Sequencing of this TCR beta chain was carried out in a study of a mutant IDH1 vaccine in newly diagnosed glioma. About the study: Patients were pretreated with radiotherapy, temozolomide, or both, mostly both. Study results and limitations: Whatever changes occurred in top peripheral T cell clonotypes seemed unrelated to pseudoprogression.

A remark on this clone: Its target is unknown.

The germline V gene encodes CDR1 MDHEN and CDR2 SYDVKM. The germline V and J ends were trimmed by 3 bases and 0 bases, with 8 bases remaining between them. The CDR3 has 14 residues. Stated time point: baseline, week 1 (first vaccination visit). As for treatment: pre-vaccination baseline after standard-of-care therapy. TCRdb's copy holds only in-frame clones and misses some; the assay was immunoSEQ multiplex PCR. The sample lists over 75,000 clones, roughly 90% occurring once. This TCR derives from a woman in her forties or fifties with glioma. The sequencing here drew on PBMCs, taken from a glioma patient treated with radiotherapy, temozolomide or both. The chain has TRBV28 and TRBJ1-2; D uncertain. DNA of the CDR3: TGTGCCAGCAGTTTCGGGTTTCCTAACTATGGCTACACCTTC. Translated: CASSFGFPNYGYTF.